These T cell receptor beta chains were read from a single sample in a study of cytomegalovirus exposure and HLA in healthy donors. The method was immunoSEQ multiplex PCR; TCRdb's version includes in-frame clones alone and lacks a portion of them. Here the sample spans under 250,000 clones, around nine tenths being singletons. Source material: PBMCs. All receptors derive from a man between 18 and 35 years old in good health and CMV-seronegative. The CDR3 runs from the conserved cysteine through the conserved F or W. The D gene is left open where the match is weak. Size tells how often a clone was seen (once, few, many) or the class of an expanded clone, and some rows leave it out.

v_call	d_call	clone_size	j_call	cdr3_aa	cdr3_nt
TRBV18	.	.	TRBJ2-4	CASSPGPLKSTIAKNIQYF	TGTGCCAGCTCACCAGGGCCCCTGAAGAGTACGATAGCCAAAAACATTCAGTACTTC
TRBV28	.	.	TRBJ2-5	CASSNDRQRQETQYF	TGTGCCAGCAGTAATGACAGGCAAAGGCAAGAGACCCAGTACTTC
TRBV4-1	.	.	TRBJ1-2	CASSRDSNYGYTF	TGCGCCAGCAGCCGAGACAGTAACTATGGCTACACCTTC
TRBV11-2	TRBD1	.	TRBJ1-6	CASSLVGTGYTPLHF	TGTGCCAGCAGCTTAGTAGGGACAGGGTATACACCCCTCCACTTT
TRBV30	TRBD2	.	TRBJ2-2	CAWSPGLVGPGELFF	TGTGCCTGGAGCCCCGGACTAGTGGGACCCGGGGAGCTGTTTTTT
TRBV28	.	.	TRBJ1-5	CASRPRGSDVHF	TGTGCCAGCAGACCCCGGGGATCGGATGTGCATTTT
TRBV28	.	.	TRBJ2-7	CASSLWGIESYEQYF	TGTGCCAGCAGTTTATGGGGCATTGAGTCCTACGAGCAGTACTTC
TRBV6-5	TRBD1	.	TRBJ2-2	CASSYGTGWRGELFF	TGTGCCAGCAGTTACGGGACAGGGTGGCGCGGGGAGCTGTTTTTT
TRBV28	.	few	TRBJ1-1	CASTPRRTEAFF	TGTGCCAGCACCCCGAGGCGGACTGAAGCTTTCTTT
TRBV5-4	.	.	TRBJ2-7	CASSLIGSSYEQYF	TGTGCCAGCAGCTTGATCGGGAGCTCCTACGAGCAGTACTTC
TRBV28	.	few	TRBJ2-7	CASSLGVNEQYF	TGTGCCAGCAGTCTAGGGGTCAACGAGCAGTACTTC
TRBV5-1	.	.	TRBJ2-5	CASSLANGGQETQYF	TGCGCCAGCAGCTTGGCTAACGGGGGCCAAGAGACCCAGTACTTC
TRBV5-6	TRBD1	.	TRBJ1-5	CASSLSGQYNQPQHF	TGTGCCAGCAGCTTGTCGGGACAGTACAATCAGCCCCAGCATTTT
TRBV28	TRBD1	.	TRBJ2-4	CASSVQGARSINIQYF	TGTGCCAGCAGTGTTCAGGGGGCGCGGAGTATAAACATTCAGTACTTC
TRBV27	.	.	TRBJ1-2	CASSFSAGLAYGYTF	TGTGCCAGCAGTTTTTCAGCAGGGTTGGCCTATGGCTACACCTTC